The 9 T cell receptor beta chains reported below all come from one sample, sequenced in a study of beta chain features in type 1 diabetes. Every isolated RNA sample was fully reverse transcribed, so sequencing captured expressed TCRB transcripts. Some clones are missing from TCRdb's copy, which holds only in-frame ones; the method was immunoSEQ multiplex PCR. The table includes 250,000 to 350,000 clones, 12% to 15% detected once. The specimen sequenced was central memory CD4+ T cells from blood. The origin of the receptors is a man younger than 45 in good health.

V usage is TRBV11-3 and J usage is TRBJ2-1; 8 bases align to TRBD1. After removal of 5 bases from V and 4 bases from J, the junction contained 7 bases not matched to a gene. In germline, CDR1 is SGHNT, CDR2 YENEEA. This CDR3 has 15 amino acids. The CDR3 reads CASSPRTGSYNEQFF. The CDR3 nucleotides are TGTGCCAGCAGCCCTCGGACAGGGTCGTACAATGAGCAGTTCTTC. Filled out from reference TRBV11-3 and TRBJ2-1, the complete variable domain reads EAGVVQSPRYKIIEKKQPVAFWCNPISGHNTLYWYLQNLGQGPELLIRYENEEAVDDSQLPKDRFSAERLKGVDSTLKIQPAELGDSAVYLCASSPRTGSYNEQFFGPGTRLTVL.

The chain links TRBV19 to TRBJ2-3, with 11 bases aligning to TRBD2. The length of the CDR3 is 16 residues. The ends lost 6 bases at V and 2 bases at J; junction bases unmatched: 7. CDR1 is LNHDA and CDR2 is SQIVND in the germline V gene (reference sequence). CDR3: CASSLSSGRATDTQYF. The CDR3 bases are TGTGCCAGTAGCTTAAGTAGCGGGAGGGCCACAGATACGCAGTATTTT.

J is TRBJ2-1 and V is TRBV6-5, with 8 bases that match TRBD1. Unmatched junction bases numbered 6, after V lost 4 bases and J lost 4 bases. Germline V gene sequence: CDR1 MNHEY, CDR2 SVGAGI. The CDR3 extends over 15 amino acids. The CDR3 region is CASSSRGLGYNEQFF. The CDR3 DNA is TGTGCCAGCAGTTCCAGGGGGCTAGGGTACAATGAGCAGTTCTTC.

This sequence joins TRBV7-2 and TRBJ1-5; unclear D gene. Germline V CDR1 and CDR2: SGHTA, FQGNSA. Trimming stripped 5 bases from V and 8 bases from J, with 16 bases between. The CDR3 sequence is 14 residues long. The CDR3 DNA is TGTGCCAGCAGCCCGACCGGGCCGGGTAAGCCCCAGCATTTT. Its protein is CASSPTGPGKPQHF.

The J gene is TRBJ2-3, the V gene TRBV11-3; TRBD2 agrees at 15 bases. The J segment lost 4 bases and the V segment lost 4 bases, leaving 3 bases of the junction unmatched. Germline V gene lookup returns CDR1 SGHNT and CDR2 YENEEA. CDR3 length: 16 residues. Here the CDR3 DNA reads TGTGCCAGCAGCTCCGGACTAGCGGGAGGGTCAGATACGCAGTATTTT. Amino acid sequence: CASSSGLAGGSDTQYF.

Many counts were recorded for this clone. The rearrangement links TRBV2 to TRBJ2-5; D unresolved. CDR1 is SNHLY, CDR2 FYNNEI, per germline. The length of the CDR3 is 10 residues. Trimming shortened V by 10 bases and J by 4 bases, and 7 bases separated the two germline ends. The CDR3 spells CATALETQYF. In nucleotides, the CDR3 is TGTGCCACCGCCTTAGAGACCCAGTACTTC.

The V and J genes are TRBV7-6 and TRBJ2-6; 10 bases align to TRBD2. From germline, CDR1 is SGHVS and CDR2 FNYEAQ. Losses at the gene ends were 5 bases for V and 3 bases for J; bases not matched to a gene: 10. The CDR3 is 18 amino acids. The CDR3 DNA is TGTGCCAGCAGCGCTTTAGCGGGGGGTAGTTTTGGGGCCAACGTCCTGACTTTC. It translates to CASSALAGGSFGANVLTF.

The V gene is TRBV19, the J gene TRBJ2-7, with TRBD1 matching 8 bases. CDR3 length: 17 residues. With 5 bases clipped from V and 1 base from J, the junction kept 13 bases outside the gene matches. The germline gives CDR1 LNHDA, CDR2 SQIVND (reference sequence). DNA of the CDR3: TGTGCCAGTAGTTCTCTTTCTACCGGGACAGGATCCTACGAGCAGTACTTC. It encodes CASSSLSTGTGSYEQYF. Based on the CDR3 plus reference TRBV19 and TRBJ2-7, the full variable domain is DGGITQSPKYLFRKEGQNVTLSCEQNLNHDAMYWYRQDPGQGLRLIYYSQIVNDFQKGDIAEGYSVSREKKESFPLTVTSAQKNPTAFYLCASSSLSTGTGSYEQYFGPGTRLTVT.

This clone was picked up a small number of times. The chain carries TRBV18 and TRBJ1-1; a possible D gene is TRBD1 (5 bases). This CDR3 comprises 17 residues. The germline CDR1 and CDR2 sequences are KGHSH and LQKENI. V was pared by 0 bases and J by 3 bases, with 17 bases between. The CDR3 bases are TGTGCCAGCTCACCACCGAAGGGGACTTCTTTCGACACTGAAGCTTTCTTT. Translation gives CASSPPKGTSFDTEAFF. Filled out from reference TRBV18 and TRBJ1-1, the complete variable domain reads NAGVMQNPRHLVRRRGQEARLRCSPMKGHSHVYWYRQLPEEGLKFMVYLQKENIIDESGMPKERFSAEFPKEGPSILRIQQVVRGDSAAYFCASSPPKGTSFDTEAFFGQGTRLTVV.